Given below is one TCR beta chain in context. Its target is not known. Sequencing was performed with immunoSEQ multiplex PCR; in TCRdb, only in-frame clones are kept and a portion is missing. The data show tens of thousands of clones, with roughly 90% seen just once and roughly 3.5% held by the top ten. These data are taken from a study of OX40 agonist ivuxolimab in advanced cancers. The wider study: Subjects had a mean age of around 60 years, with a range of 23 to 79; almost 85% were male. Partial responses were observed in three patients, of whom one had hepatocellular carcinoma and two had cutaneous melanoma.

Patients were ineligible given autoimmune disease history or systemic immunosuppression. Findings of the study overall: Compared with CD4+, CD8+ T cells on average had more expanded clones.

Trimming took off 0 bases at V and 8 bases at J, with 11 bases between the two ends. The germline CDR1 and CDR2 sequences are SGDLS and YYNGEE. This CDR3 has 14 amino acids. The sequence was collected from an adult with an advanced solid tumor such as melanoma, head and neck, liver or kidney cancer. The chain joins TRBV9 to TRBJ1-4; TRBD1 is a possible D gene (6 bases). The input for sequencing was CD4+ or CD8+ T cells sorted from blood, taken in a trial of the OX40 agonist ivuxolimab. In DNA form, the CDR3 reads TGTGCCAGCAGCGTAGGGGGGGCAGGGGAAAAACTGTTTTTT. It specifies CASSVGGAGEKLFF.